This record looks at one T cell receptor (beta chain) sequence and its context. Its specificity is not known. This sample was taken from a study of glioma-infiltrating T cells. General study findings and limits: Tissue and blood shared very few CDR3 sequences. Tissue-blood divergence was below expectation in non-neoplastic patients, above in gliomas.

V shed 5 bases, J shed 4 bases, and the junction held 8 bases outside the gene matches. Germline V CDR1 and CDR2: SQVTM, ANQGSEA. This CDR3 is built from 15 residues. Amplification of TCR alpha and beta CDR3 regions from RNA used iRepertoire nested multiplex PCR. TCRdb reanalysed the multiplex PCR reads using MiXCR and keeps one entry per CDR3 protein. This table holds approximately 190,000 distinct CDR3 sequences, 32% found once. The rearrangement uses TRBV29-1 and TRBJ2-1; 10 bases are a match to TRBD1. The specimen was glioma tissue, nonneoplastic brain tissue, or PBMCs (not recorded which). The source is a human donor with low-grade glioma or glioblastoma, undergoing nonglioma brain surgery, or in good health (not recorded which). The DNA of the CDR3 is TGCAGCGTTCGCGAACCGGACAGGGGGTACAATGAGCAGTTCTTC. Translating it yields CSVREPDRGYNEQFF.